The TCR beta chain under discussion was sequenced for a study of OX40 agonist ivuxolimab in advanced cancers. CDR1 and CDR2 (germline): ENHRY, SYGVKD. CDR3 length: 17 residues. Losses at the gene ends were 5 bases for V and 0 bases for J; bases not matched to a gene: 11. Method: immunoSEQ multiplex PCR; TCRdb's copy keeps in-frame clones and lacks some. The sample lists 65,000 to 80,000 clones, less than 95% occurring once. The sequencing here drew on CD4+ or CD8+ T cells sorted from blood, taken in a trial of the OX40 agonist ivuxolimab. The TCR sequence derives from an adult with an advanced solid tumor such as melanoma, head and neck, liver or kidney cancer. The rearrangement uses TRBV10-3 and TRBJ1-1; TRBD1 aligns across 8 bases. Written as DNA, the CDR3 is TGTGCCATCAGTCCACTTTTTCAGGGGGCGATGAACACTGAAGCTTTCTTT. This encodes CAISPLFQGAMNTEAFF.